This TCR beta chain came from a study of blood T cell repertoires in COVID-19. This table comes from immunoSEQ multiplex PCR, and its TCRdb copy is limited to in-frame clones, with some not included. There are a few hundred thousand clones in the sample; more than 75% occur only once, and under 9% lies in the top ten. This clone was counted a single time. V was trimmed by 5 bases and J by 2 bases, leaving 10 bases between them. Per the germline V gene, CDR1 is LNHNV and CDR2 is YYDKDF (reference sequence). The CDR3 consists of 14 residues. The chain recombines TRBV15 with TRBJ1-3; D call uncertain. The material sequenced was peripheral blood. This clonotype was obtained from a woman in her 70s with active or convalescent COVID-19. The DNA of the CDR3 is TGTGCCACCAGCCTCCTGGGCCCTGGAAACACCATATATTTT. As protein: CATSLLGPGNTIYF.